What follows describes a single T cell receptor (beta chain). This entry comes from a study of identical twins. One entry per CDR3 protein results from TCRdb running MiXCR on the 5' RACE reads. Of some 730,000 distinct CDR3 sequences in the sample, 15% to 20% were seen once. The J segment lost 2 bases and the V segment lost 0 bases, leaving 5 bases of the junction unmatched. There are 16 residues in the CDR3. Germline V gives CDR1 KGHSH, CDR2 LQKENI. This sample was shared with a second study, whose subject was T cells expressing NK-cell markers.

The receptor was derived from a woman between 18 and 29 years old in good health. Input material: PBMCs. The rearrangement joins TRBV18 to TRBJ2-7; 9 nucleotides agree with TRBD1. The CDR3 region is CASSPPGQGPPYEQYF. Written as DNA, the CDR3 is TGTGCCAGCTCACCACCGGGACAGGGCCCTCCCTACGAGCAGTACTTC.